This is a list of T cell receptor beta chains from one sample in a study of blood T cell repertoires in COVID-19. The assay was immunoSEQ multiplex PCR, and TCRdb's table has in-frame clones only and misses some. The sample yields approximately 200,000 clones, less than 90% seen once. The specimen was PBMCs or T cells enriched from blood (not recorded which). These receptors were obtained from a young woman who had been exposed to COVID-19. Both conserved end residues are part of each CDR3. The D gene is left open where the match is weak. Size is omitted from some rows. Given values are once, few, many or a class for expanded clones.

V: TRBV24-1
D: -
J: TRBJ1-2
size: -
CDR3: CATSGGHLYGYTF
DNA: TGTGCCACCAGTGGGGGACATCTCTATGGCTACACCTTC

V: TRBV6-4
D: TRBD2
J: TRBJ2-3
size: -
CDR3: CASSDPRLAGVADTQYF
DNA: TGTGCCAGCAGTGACCCGAGACTAGCGGGGGTCGCAGATACGCAGTATTTT

V: TRBV5-6
D: -
J: TRBJ1-1
size: few
CDR3: CASSLGPGGGVNTEAFF
DNA: TGTGCCAGCAGCTTGGGTCCCGGGGGTGGGGTGAACACTGAAGCTTTCTTT

V: TRBV18
D: -
J: TRBJ1-4
size: few
CDR3: CASSPWPNEKLFF
DNA: TGTGCCAGCTCACCATGGCCGAATGAAAAACTGTTTTTT

V: TRBV25-1
D: -
J: TRBJ1-6
size: -
CDR3: CASSESQGRGSPLYF
DNA: TGTGCCAGCAGTGAATCGCAGGGGCGCGGGTCACCCCTCTACTTT

V: TRBV6-1
D: TRBD1
J: TRBJ1-2
size: -
CDR3: CASSEPHRGPIPYGYTF
DNA: TGTGCCAGCAGTGAGCCTCACAGGGGGCCTATACCCTATGGCTACACCTTC

V: TRBV5-1
D: TRBD1
J: TRBJ1-6
size: -
CDR3: CASSLSGQGRSPLHF
DNA: TGCGCCAGCAGCTTGAGCGGACAGGGAAGATCACCCCTCCACTTT

V: TRBV24-1
D: -
J: TRBJ1-6
size: -
CDR3: CATSDSTTNSPLHF
DNA: TGTGCCACCAGTGATTCCACAACCAATTCACCCCTCCACTTT

V: TRBV7-9
D: TRBD1
J: TRBJ1-1
size: -
CDR3: CASSPRQGQNTEAFF
DNA: TGTGCCAGCAGCCCCCGACAGGGCCAGAACACTGAAGCTTTCTTT

V: TRBV9
D: TRBD2
J: TRBJ2-7
size: -
CDR3: CASSVAVSGGVYEQYF
DNA: TGTGCCAGCAGCGTAGCTGTTAGCGGGGGAGTCTACGAGCAGTACTTC

V: TRBV25-1
D: -
J: TRBJ1-2
size: -
CDR3: CASSDPANYGYTF
DNA: TGTGCCAGCAGTGACCCCGCTAACTATGGCTACACCTTC

V: TRBV12-3/TRBV12-4
D: -
J: TRBJ1-2
size: -
CDR3: CASSFAGNGYTF
DNA: TGTGCCAGCAGTTTCGCAGGGAATGGCTACACCTTC

V: TRBV2
D: TRBD2
J: TRBJ2-2
size: -
CDR3: CASSESAGGTGELFF
DNA: TGTGCCAGCAGTGAATCGGCGGGGGGCACCGGGGAGCTGTTTTTT

V: TRBV7-8
D: -
J: TRBJ2-2
size: -
CDR3: CASSTHLTQGAGELFF
DNA: TGTGCCAGCAGCACACACCTAACACAGGGCGCCGGGGAGCTGTTTTTT

V: TRBV25-1
D: -
J: TRBJ2-2
size: -
CDR3: CASSDGQSTGELFF
DNA: TGTGCCAGCAGTGATGGGCAGTCCACCGGGGAGCTGTTTTTT

V: TRBV24-1
D: TRBD1
J: TRBJ1-5
size: -
CDR3: CATSDRTGPGQPQHF
DNA: TGTGCCACCAGTGACAGGACAGGGCCGGGACAGCCCCAGCATTTT

V: TRBV4-1
D: -
J: TRBJ1-4
size: -
CDR3: CASSQPGGTNEKLFF
DNA: TGCGCCAGCAGCCAACCGGGAGGAACTAATGAAAAACTGTTTTTT

V: TRBV19
D: TRBD2
J: TRBJ2-1
size: -
CDR3: CASSPTSGIYNEQFF
DNA: TGTGCCAGTAGTCCCACTAGCGGGATCTACAATGAGCAGTTCTTC

V: TRBV2
D: -
J: TRBJ1-4
size: -
CDR3: CASSSGAHFNEKLFF
DNA: TGTGCCAGCAGTTCAGGGGCCCACTTCAATGAAAAACTGTTTTTT

V: TRBV3-1/TRBV3-2
D: TRBD1
J: TRBJ1-2
size: -
CDR3: CASSQDGQGGYGYTF
DNA: TGTGCCAGCAGCCAAGATGGACAGGGTGGCTATGGCTACACCTTC

V: TRBV7-8
D: -
J: TRBJ2-2
size: -
CDR3: CASSTRTPGSGELFF
DNA: TGTGCCAGCAGCACGCGGACACCCGGGAGCGGGGAGCTGTTTTTT

V: TRBV21-1
D: -
J: TRBJ2-5
size: -
CDR3: CASSYSGGGETQYF
DNA: TGTGCCAGCAGCTATAGCGGGGGCGGGGAGACCCAGTACTTC

V: TRBV27
D: -
J: TRBJ2-7
size: -
CDR3: CASRKTDSYEQYF
DNA: TGTGCCAGCAGAAAGACAGACTCCTACGAGCAGTACTTC

V: TRBV10-3
D: -
J: TRBJ2-6
size: few
CDR3: CASLPVSSGANVLTF
DNA: TGTGCCAGCCTCCCAGTATCCTCTGGGGCCAACGTCCTGACTTTC

V: TRBV9
D: -
J: TRBJ2-2
size: once
CDR3: CASSVQAGWGNTGELFF
DNA: TGTGCCAGCAGCGTCCAGGCGGGGTGGGGGAACACCGGGGAGCTGTTTTTT